This TCR beta chain comes out of a study of cytomegalovirus exposure and HLA in healthy donors. On the study more broadly: The roughly 120 million unique TCR beta sequences, from approximately 170 million T cells, were found by an earlier analysis.

The CDR3 extends over 15 amino acids. The PCR contained 60 Vbeta and 13 Jbeta primers. Original handling: Approximately 11 million of the approximately 80 million unique TCR beta chains counted in a later analysis were shared. Libraries were prepared by immunoSEQ multiplex PCR; TCRdb keeps only in-frame clonotypes and omits some of them. The DNA was the basis for D and trimming; V, J and clone size are from that table. The table has 150,000 or so clones, around 79% seen once. Notes on the study in general: A link between a missense DCLRE1C variant and TCR beta V- and J-gene trimming emerged from a later analysis.

Comments on this clone: Its specificity is unknown.

This TCR was recovered from a man between 25 and 39 years old in good health and CMV-seropositive. The chain combines TRBV21-1 with TRBJ1-2; the table assigns TRBD1, which was not confirmed against the DNA. TRBV21-1 is listed as a pseudogene. Material: PBMCs. CDR3 residues: CASSKFRQGARGYTF. DNA for the CDR3: TGTGCCAGCAGCAAATTTAGACAGGGGGCGCGGGGCTACACCTTC.